The following is a T cell receptor (beta chain) sequence with its context. Antigen unknown. At one end, the junction sequence differs from germline, possibly due to a read error. The data were obtained in a study of cytomegalovirus exposure and HLA in healthy donors. Notes on the study in general: Listed as cytomegalovirus-associated were over 150 TCR beta chains. Further analysis was carried out later, and it showed several of the most significant clusters appearing linked to common viral pathogens.

Primers: 60 Vbeta forward and 13 Jbeta reverse. Libraries were prepared by immunoSEQ multiplex PCR; TCRdb keeps only in-frame clonotypes and omits some of them. The sample carries roughly 80,000 clones, around two thirds recorded once. Germline assignment: CDR1 SSHAT and CDR2 FNYEAQ (reference sequence). The length of the CDR3 is 15 residues. Specimen: PBMCs. This chain connects TRBV7-7 to TRBJ2-1; possible D gene TRBD1, 7 bases. This receptor was taken from a woman in her forties or fifties in good health and CMV-seropositive. DNA of the CDR3: TGTGCTAGCAGCTTAGGAAGGCAGGGGGGCAATGAGCAGTTCTTC. Translated: CASSLGRQGGNEQFF.